This is a list of T cell receptor beta chains from one sample in a study of blood T cell repertoires in COVID-19. TCRdb keeps only in-frame clones here, not all; method: immunoSEQ multiplex PCR. The sample has fewer than 400,000 clones; 85% are singletons. Sequenced input: peripheral blood. The receptors shown here come from a woman between 18 and 30 years old with acute or convalescent COVID-19. CDR3s include the opening cysteine and the closing phenylalanine or tryptophan. D genes are given only for firm matches. The listing skips clone size in some rows; elsewhere it reads once, few, many or a size class.

d_call clone_size j_call v_call cdr3_aa cdr3_nt
TRBD1 NA TRBJ2-5 TRBV7-9 CASSWPRDRGLLETQYF TGTGCCAGCAGCTGGCCCCGGGACAGGGGTTTGCTGGAGACCCAGTACTTC
NA NA TRBJ2-7 TRBV19 CASSDEASPPWEQYF TGTGCCAGTAGCGATGAGGCCAGCCCGCCGTGGGAGCAGTACTTC
TRBD2 NA TRBJ2-1 TRBV15 CATRGGPDNEQFF TGTGCCACTCGGGGGGGTCCCGACAATGAGCAGTTCTTC
NA NA TRBJ1-2 TRBV19 CASSRRRGLNGYTF TGTGCCAGTAGTAGAAGAAGGGGATTGAATGGCTACACCTTC
NA NA TRBJ2-7 TRBV28 CASSLTVSYEQYF TGTGCCAGCAGTTTGACTGTCTCCTACGAGCAGTACTTC
TRBD1 NA TRBJ1-6 TRBV9 CASSVEDRASYNSPLHF TGTGCCAGCAGCGTAGAGGACAGGGCGTCCTATAATTCACCCCTCCACTTT
TRBD2 NA TRBJ2-1 TRBV7-9 CASSLGGSGANEQFF TGTGCCAGCAGCTTAGGGGGTAGCGGGGCCAATGAGCAGTTCTTC
TRBD1 NA TRBJ1-1 TRBV7-2 CASSSRQGRTEAFF TGTGCCAGCAGCTCTAGACAGGGCCGAACTGAAGCTTTCTTT
TRBD2 NA TRBJ2-7 TRBV9 CASSPLAGSSYEQYF TGTGCCAGCAGCCCTTTAGCGGGAAGCTCCTACGAGCAGTACTTC
TRBD1 NA TRBJ1-1 TRBV5-6 CASSLVRGRNTEAFF TGTGCCAGCAGCTTGGTGAGGGGGCGGAACACTGAAGCTTTCTTT
NA NA TRBJ2-5 TRBV19 CASSIVVQETQYF TGTGCCAGTAGTATCGTAGTTCAAGAGACCCAGTACTTC
NA NA TRBJ2-7 TRBV7-9 CASSLAFGTAGRGQYF TGTGCCAGCAGCTTAGCGTTCGGGACAGCGGGCCGTGGGCAGTACTTC
NA NA TRBJ1-2 TRBV28 CASSFGGLALYGYTF TGTGCCAGCAGTTTCGGCGGGCTAGCCCTTTATGGCTACACCTTC
NA NA TRBJ1-2 TRBV28 CASSLSPGLGYTF TGTGCCAGCAGTTTATCCCCCGGGTTAGGCTACACCTTC
NA NA TRBJ2-1 TRBV9 CASSVGPDRYNEQFF TGTGCCAGCAGCGTGGGCCCTGACAGGTACAATGAGCAGTTCTTC
TRBD1 NA TRBJ2-1 TRBV5-5 CASSFDVGQGNNEQFF TGTGCCAGCAGCTTTGACGTGGGACAGGGGAACAATGAGCAGTTCTTC
TRBD1 NA TRBJ2-7 TRBV2 CASSGTGIYEQYF TGTGCCAGCAGTGGGACAGGGATTTACGAGCAGTACTTC
TRBD1 NA TRBJ2-7 TRBV18 CASGTGYEQYF TGTGCCAGCGGGACAGGCTACGAGCAGTACTTC
NA NA TRBJ1-1 TRBV5-1 CATGDGDMRTEAFF TGCGCCACCGGGGACGGGGACATGCGGACTGAAGCTTTCTTT
NA once TRBJ2-1 TRBV5-1 CASSPLEAVSYNEQFF TGCGCCAGCAGCCCCCTCGAAGCGGTTTCCTACAATGAGCAGTTCTTC
NA once TRBJ2-5 TRBV5-1 CASSFAGVETQYF TGCGCCAGCAGCTTTGCAGGGGTAGAGACCCAGTACTTC
NA NA TRBJ2-3 TRBV5-1 CASSLGDFRGGTDTQYF TGCGCCAGCAGCTTGGGGGACTTCAGAGGTGGAACAGATACGCAGTATTTT
NA few TRBJ2-7 TRBV15 CATSAQTGAYEQYF TGTGCCACCAGCGCCCAGACGGGTGCCTACGAGCAGTACTTC
TRBD1 NA TRBJ2-1 TRBV28 CASRVEDRSSYNEQFF TGTGCCAGCAGGGTCGAGGACAGGAGCTCCTACAATGAGCAGTTCTTC
TRBD1 NA TRBJ1-1 TRBV10-3 CAISADRTNTEAFF TGTGCCATCAGTGCGGACAGGACGAACACTGAAGCTTTCTTT
NA NA TRBJ1-5 TRBV6-5 CASSLGGEKQPQHF TGTGCCAGCAGTTTAGGAGGGGAGAAGCAGCCCCAGCATTTT
TRBD1 NA TRBJ1-2 TRBV15 CATSRGTGGLVGYTF TGTGCCACCAGCAGAGGGACAGGGGGACTGGTTGGCTACACCTTC
TRBD2 NA TRBJ2-7 TRBV7-6 CASSLSGSYEQYF TGTGCCAGCAGCCTTAGCGGGAGCTACGAGCAGTACTTC
TRBD2 NA TRBJ2-1 TRBV19 CARNPGLASYNEQFF TGTGCCAGAAACCCGGGACTAGCGTCCTACAATGAGCAGTTCTTC
NA NA TRBJ2-5 TRBV6-1 CASSESKTQYF TGTGCCAGCAGTGAATCTAAGACCCAGTACTTC
TRBD1 NA TRBJ1-1 TRBV7-9 CASSSEPRGVNGNTEAFF TGTGCCAGCAGCTCAGAACCCAGGGGGGTGAATGGGAACACTGAAGCTTTCTTT
NA once TRBJ1-1 TRBV28 CASSLRGRAEAFF TGTGCCAGCAGTTTAAGGGGAAGGGCTGAAGCTTTCTTT
NA NA TRBJ1-2 TRBV5-1 CASSLEGAYGYTF TGCGCCAGCAGCTTGGAAGGGGCGTATGGCTACACCTTC
TRBD1 once TRBJ1-5 TRBV28 CASSRQGASNQPQHF TGTGCCAGCAGCCGACAGGGGGCTAGCAATCAGCCCCAGCATTTT
TRBD1 NA TRBJ1-1 TRBV6-5 CATYQGGGYTEAFF TGTGCCACCTATCAGGGGGGAGGTTACACTGAAGCTTTCTTT
TRBD1 NA TRBJ2-7 TRBV5-1 CASSQGQETYEQYF TGCGCCAGCAGCCAAGGACAGGAAACCTACGAGCAGTACTTC
TRBD1 NA TRBJ1-5 TRBV29-1 CSVLPPTGLNQPQHF TGCAGCGTACTTCCACCGACAGGGTTGAATCAGCCCCAGCATTTT
NA NA TRBJ2-2 TRBV19 CASSWATGELFF TGTGCCAGTAGCTGGGCAACCGGGGAGCTGTTTTTT
NA NA TRBJ2-7 TRBV19 CASSRSETSYEQYF TGTGCCAGTAGTAGGTCGGAGACTTCCTACGAGCAGTACTTC
NA NA TRBJ2-3 TRBV24-1 CATSDRTRDSGLGDTQYF TGTGCCACCAGTGATCGTACTCGGGACTCAGGCCTTGGGGATACGCAGTATTTT
NA NA TRBJ1-5 TRBV27 CASSFLHNSNQPQHF TGTGCCAGCAGTTTCCTCCACAATAGCAATCAGCCCCAGCATTTT
NA NA TRBJ1-6 TRBV27 CASSSWRTVNNSPLHF TGTGCCAGCAGTTCATGGAGGACGGTGAATAATTCACCCCTCCACTTT
TRBD1 NA TRBJ1-5 TRBV10-2 CASSGQGSQPQHF TGCGCCAGCAGCGGACAGGGTAGTCAGCCCCAGCATTTT
TRBD1 NA TRBJ2-1 TRBV19 CASSTKGQANEQFF TGTGCCAGTAGTACTAAAGGACAGGCTAATGAGCAGTTCTTC
TRBD1 NA TRBJ2-5 TRBV24-1 CATSDSGTGRQETQYF TGTGCCACCAGTGATTCCGGGACAGGGCGCCAAGAGACCCAGTACTTC
TRBD2 NA TRBJ2-5 TRBV5-4 CASSVGLEETQYF TGTGCCAGCAGCGTCGGACTAGAGGAGACCCAGTACTTC